What follows are 7 T cell receptor beta chains derived from one specimen sequenced in a study of blood T cell repertoires in COVID-19. Sequencing used immunoSEQ multiplex PCR; TCRdb keeps in-frame clones, though not all of them. Among roughly 430,000 clones listed, nearly 90% were seen once. Sequenced material: PBMCs or T cells enriched from blood (not recorded which). The receptors were gathered from a woman aged 40 to 49 with acute COVID-19.

The gene calls are TRBV5-6 and TRBJ1-2, with 9 nucleotides matching TRBD1. Germline V gives CDR1 SGHDT, CDR2 YYEEEE. This CDR3 is built from 18 residues. The junction had 14 bases not matched to a gene; V was cut back by 0 bases and J by 5 bases. Here the CDR3 DNA reads TGTGCCAGCAGCTTGGGGGTGCCGTGGGACAGGGATGAGTATGGCTACACCTTC. This gives the protein CASSLGVPWDRDEYGYTF.

Written as DNA, the CDR3 is TGTGCCAGCAGTTTGGCGGGGGGGCCAAAAGGGGAGCTGTTTTTT. Protein: CASSLAGGPKGELFF. This chain uses TRBV27 with TRBJ2-2, with 9 bases aligning to TRBD2. There are 15 residues in the CDR3. J gave up 8 bases and V 3 bases, and 7 bases lay outside the gene matches. Germline CDR1 and CDR2: MNHEY and SMNVEV (reference sequence).

This chain joins TRBV13 and TRBJ2-1; TRBD1 is a possible D gene (6 bases). The germline CDR1 and CDR2 sequences are PRHDT and FYEKMQ (reference sequence). Deletions cut 0 bases from V and 10 bases from J, with 10 bases between. This CDR3 region has 13 residues. CDR3 residues: CASSLGGAEEQFF. Here the CDR3 DNA reads TGTGCCAGCAGCTTAGGGGGGGCTGAGGAGCAGTTCTTC.

The V call is TRBV5-1, the J call TRBJ1-1; D is ambiguous. The CDR3 contains 16 residues. Germline V lookup: CDR1 SGHRS, CDR2 YFSETQ. The V end lost 2 bases, the J end lost 4 bases, and 18 bases lay between the germline ends. CDR3: CASSFSSSGIGTEAFF. The CDR3 region has the DNA TGCGCCAGCAGCTTCTCCAGTTCCGGGATTGGCACTGAAGCTTTCTTT.

This clone was found many times. This chain links TRBV5-8 with TRBJ1-6; 10 nucleotides align to TRBD1. Looked up from germline, CDR1 is SGHTS and CDR2 is YDEGEE. V dropped 5 bases and J dropped 7; count of bases not matched to a gene: 3. This CDR3 has 14 amino acids. CDR3 in amino acids: CASRTGGPNSPLHF. CDR3 in DNA: TGTGCCAGCAGGACAGGGGGCCCAAATTCACCCCTCCACTTT.

As DNA, the CDR3 is TGTGCCACCAGTGATAGCCAGGGGGCGCCCAATGAGCAGTTCTTC. Its translation: CATSDSQGAPNEQFF. The gene calls are TRBV24-1 and TRBJ2-1; 8 nucleotides agree with TRBD1. With 3 bases clipped from V and 6 bases from J, the junction kept 6 bases outside the gene matches. The CDR3 has 15 residues. Germline CDR1 KGHDR, CDR2 SFDVKD.

The J gene is TRBJ2-5, the V gene TRBV5-4, with D possibly TRBD1 on 5 matching bases. The germline gives CDR1 SGHNT, CDR2 YYREEE (reference sequence). Trimming left V 4 bases short and J 2 bases short, with 9 bases between. CDR3 length equals 13 residues. Here the CDR3 reads CASSIQVQETQYF. CDR3 in DNA: TGTGCCAGCAGCATACAGGTACAAGAGACCCAGTACTTC. Together with reference TRBV5-4 and TRBJ2-5, the CDR3 gives the full variable domain: ETGVTQSPTHLIKTRGQQVTLRCSSQSGHNTVSWYQQALGQGPQFIFQYYREEENGRGNFPPRFSGLQFPNYSSELNVNALELDDSALYLCASSIQVQETQYFGPGTRLLVL.